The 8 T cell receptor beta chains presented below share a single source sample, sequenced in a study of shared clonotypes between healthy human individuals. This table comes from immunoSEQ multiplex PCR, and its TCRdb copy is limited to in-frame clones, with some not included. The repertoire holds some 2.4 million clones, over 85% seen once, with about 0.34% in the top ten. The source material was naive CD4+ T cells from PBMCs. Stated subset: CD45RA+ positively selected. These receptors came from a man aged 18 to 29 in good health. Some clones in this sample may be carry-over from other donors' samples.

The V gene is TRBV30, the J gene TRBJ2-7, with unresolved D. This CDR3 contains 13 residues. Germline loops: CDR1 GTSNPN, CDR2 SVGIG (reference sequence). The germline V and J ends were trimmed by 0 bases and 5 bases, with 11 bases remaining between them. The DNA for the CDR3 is TGTGCCTGGAGTGTAGGGAATCGACACGAGCAGTACTTC. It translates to CAWSVGNRHEQYF.

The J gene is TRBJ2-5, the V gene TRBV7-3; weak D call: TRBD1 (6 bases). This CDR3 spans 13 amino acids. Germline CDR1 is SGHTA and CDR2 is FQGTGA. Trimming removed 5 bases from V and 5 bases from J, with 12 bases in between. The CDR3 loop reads CASSPDSRETQYF. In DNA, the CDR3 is TGTGCCAGCAGCCCGGACAGCCGGGAGACCCAGTACTTC. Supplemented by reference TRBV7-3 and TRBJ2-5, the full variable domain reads GAGVSQTPSNKVTEKGKYVELRCDPISGHTALYWYRQSLGQGPEFLIYFQGTGAADDSGLPNDRFFAVRPEGSVSTLKIQRTERGDSAVYLCASSPDSRETQYFGPGTRLLVL.

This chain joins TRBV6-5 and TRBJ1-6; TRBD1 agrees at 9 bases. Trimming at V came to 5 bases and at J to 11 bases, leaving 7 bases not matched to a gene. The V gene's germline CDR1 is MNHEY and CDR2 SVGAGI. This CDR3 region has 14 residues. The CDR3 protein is CASSQDRGGPPLHF. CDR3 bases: TGTGCCAGCAGTCAGGACAGGGGCGGTCCACCCCTCCACTTT.

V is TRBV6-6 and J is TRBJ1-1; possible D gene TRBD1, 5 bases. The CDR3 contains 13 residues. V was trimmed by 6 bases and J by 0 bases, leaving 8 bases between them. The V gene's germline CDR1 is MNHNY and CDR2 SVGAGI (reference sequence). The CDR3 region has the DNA TGTGCCAGCAGAAGGGACTTGAACACTGAAGCTTTCTTT. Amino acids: CASRRDLNTEAFF.

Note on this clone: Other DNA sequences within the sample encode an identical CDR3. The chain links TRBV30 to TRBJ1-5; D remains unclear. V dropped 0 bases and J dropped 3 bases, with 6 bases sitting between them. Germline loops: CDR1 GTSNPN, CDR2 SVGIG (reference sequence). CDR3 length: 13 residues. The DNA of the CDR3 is TGTGCCTGGAGTGTGGGCATCAATCAGCCCCAGCATTTT. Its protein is CAWSVGINQPQHF.

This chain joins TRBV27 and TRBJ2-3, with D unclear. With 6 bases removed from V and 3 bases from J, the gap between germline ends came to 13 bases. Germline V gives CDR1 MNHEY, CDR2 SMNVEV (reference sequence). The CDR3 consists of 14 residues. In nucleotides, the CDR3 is TGTGCCAGCAGACCCATGCCCGGGACAGATACGCAGTATTTT. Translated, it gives CASRPMPGTDTQYF.

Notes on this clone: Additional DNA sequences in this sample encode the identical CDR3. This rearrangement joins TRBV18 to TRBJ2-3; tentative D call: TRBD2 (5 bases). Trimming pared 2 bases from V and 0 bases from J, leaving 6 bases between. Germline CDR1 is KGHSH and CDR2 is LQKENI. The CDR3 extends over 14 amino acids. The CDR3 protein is CASSPTGSTDTQYF. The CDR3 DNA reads TGTGCCAGCTCACCAACGGGAAGCACAGATACGCAGTATTTT. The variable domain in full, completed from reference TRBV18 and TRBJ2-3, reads NAGVMQNPRHLVRRRGQEARLRCSPMKGHSHVYWYRQLPEEGLKFMVYLQKENIIDESGMPKERFSAEFPKEGPSILRIQQVVRGDSAAYFCASSPTGSTDTQYFGPGTRLTVL.

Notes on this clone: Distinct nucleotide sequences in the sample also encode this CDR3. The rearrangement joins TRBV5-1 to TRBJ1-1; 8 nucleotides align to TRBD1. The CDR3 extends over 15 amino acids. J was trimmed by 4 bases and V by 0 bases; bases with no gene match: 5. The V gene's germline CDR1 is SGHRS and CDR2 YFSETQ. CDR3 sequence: CASSLAGQGSTEAFF. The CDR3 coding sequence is TGCGCCAGCAGCTTGGCCGGACAGGGCTCCACTGAAGCTTTCTTT.